The 18 T cell receptor beta chains presented below share a single source sample, sequenced in a study of OX40 agonist ivuxolimab in advanced cancers. Using immunoSEQ multiplex PCR, the repertoire was profiled, and TCRdb retains in-frame clones only, with some absent. The table lists 70,000 to 80,000 clones, about 90% of them singletons. The sequencing used CD4+ or CD8+ T cells sorted from blood, collected in a trial of the OX40 agonist ivuxolimab. The receptor source for this set is an adult with an advanced solid tumor such as melanoma, head and neck, liver or kidney cancer.

The rearrangement uses TRBV30 and TRBJ1-4; D remains ambiguous. The length of the CDR3 is 17 residues. From germline, CDR1 is GTSNPN and CDR2 SVGIG (reference sequence). Between the trimmed V and J ends, which lost 1 base and 0 bases, there was a span of 15 bases. The CDR3 DNA follows: TGTGCCTGGAGTGAGGACCTCTGGCTGGCAACTAATGAAAAACTGTTTTTT. Translating it yields CAWSEDLWLATNEKLFF.

The CDR3 bases are TGCGCCAGCAGCCAAGATACGGGCGGCTACTACGAGCAGTACTTC. Amino acids: CASSQDTGGYYEQYF. The chain has TRBV4-3 and TRBJ2-7; D gene ambiguous. Germline-derived CDR1 and CDR2 are LGHNA and YSLEER. The CDR3 spans 15 residues. The germline V and J ends were trimmed by 0 bases and 3 bases, with 12 bases remaining between them.

This chain joins TRBV7-2 and TRBJ2-7; perhaps TRBD2 as D (6 bases). The CDR3 has 12 amino acids. Per the germline V gene, CDR1 is SGHTA and CDR2 is FQGNSA. V lost 8 bases to trimming and J lost 7 bases, with 15 bases between them. This CDR3 is CASGGAPGEQYF. CDR3 DNA sequence: TGTGCCAGCGGAGGGGCCCCCGGTGAGCAGTACTTC.

The genes are TRBV10-2 and TRBJ1-3; tentatively, D is TRBD1 (6 bases). V was shortened by 0 bases and J by 2 bases, with 8 bases between the two germline ends. Germline V gene data show CDR1 as WSHSY and CDR2 as SAAADI. The CDR3 runs to 15 residues. The CDR3 reads CASSESGGPGNTIYF. In DNA, the CDR3 is TGCGCCAGCAGTGAGTCCGGGGGGCCTGGAAACACCATATATTTT.

V and J are TRBV6-1 and TRBJ2-1; the match to TRBD2 covers 10 bases. The junction had 17 bases not matched to a gene; V was cut back by 0 bases and J by 9 bases. Per the germline V gene, CDR1 is MNHNS and CDR2 is SASEGT. CDR3 size: 19 residues. This CDR3 reads CASSEAQVGLADPRGEQFF. The CDR3 coding sequence is TGTGCCAGCAGTGAAGCGCAGGTAGGACTAGCGGACCCCCGGGGTGAGCAGTTCTTC.

This sequence joins TRBV6-6 and TRBJ1-5; D remains unclear. The germline V gene encodes CDR1 MNHNY and CDR2 SVGAGI (reference sequence). V dropped 6 bases and J dropped 3 bases, with 3 bases sitting between them. This CDR3 is 11 amino acids long. The CDR3 loop is CASSNNQPQHF. The CDR3 nucleotides are TGTGCCAGCAGCAACAATCAGCCCCAGCATTTT.

The rearrangement joins TRBV9 to TRBJ2-7; D is uncertain. Germline V gene data show CDR1 as SGDLS and CDR2 as YYNGEE. Trimming pared 2 bases from V and 6 bases from J, leaving 6 bases between. The CDR3 has 11 residues. CDR3 bases: TGTGCCAGCAGCGTGGGATCCGAGCAGTACTTC. Protein: CASSVGSEQYF.

This clone has only a few counts. The rearrangement uses TRBV7-9 and TRBJ2-7; D gene ambiguous. This CDR3 region has 13 residues. V was cut by 5 bases and J by 2 bases, with 10 bases left in between. Germline V gene sequence: CDR1 SEHNR, CDR2 FQNEAQ (reference sequence). The CDR3 DNA reads as TGTGCCAGCAGCCGTGACTCACCCTACGAGCAGTACTTC. Protein sequence: CASSRDSPYEQYF.

The chain joins TRBV19 to TRBJ2-1; no definite D call. The germline V and J ends were trimmed by 5 bases and 1 base, with 3 bases remaining between them. The CDR3 spans 12 residues. Germline-derived CDR1 and CDR2 are LNHDA and SQIVND (reference sequence). The CDR3: CASSGSYNEQFF. CDR3 coding DNA: TGTGCCAGTAGTGGTTCCTACAATGAGCAGTTCTTC.

This chain joins TRBV13 and TRBJ2-5; unclear D gene. Trimming removed 4 bases from V and 3 bases from J, with 9 bases in between. The CDR3 extends over 13 amino acids. Germline V gene sequence: CDR1 PRHDT, CDR2 FYEKMQ (reference sequence). The CDR3: CASSSRAEETQYF. DNA of the CDR3: TGTGCCAGCAGCTCCCGTGCGGAAGAGACCCAGTACTTC.

The V call is TRBV5-6, the J call TRBJ2-2, with 8 nucleotides matching TRBD1. Germline V gives CDR1 SGHDT, CDR2 YYEEEE. The CDR3 spans 16 residues. The V and J ends lost 3 bases and 4 bases, in that order; junction bases with no gene match: 8. CDR3 residues: CASSSAHRGSTGELFF. The CDR3, as DNA: TGTGCCAGCAGCTCGGCCCACAGGGGGAGCACCGGGGAGCTGTTTTTT.

The V call is TRBV7-9, the J call TRBJ2-7; the D is unclear. The V and J ends lost 0 bases and 3 bases respectively, with 12 bases between them. The CDR3 totals 15 residues. Germline V gene data show CDR1 as SEHNR and CDR2 as FQNEAQ (reference sequence). The CDR3 sequence: CASSLAQAAYYEQYF. Here the CDR3 DNA reads TGTGCCAGCAGCTTAGCGCAGGCGGCTTACTACGAGCAGTACTTC.

The chain has TRBV9 and TRBJ2-1; TRBD1 matches at 8 bases. V lost 0 bases and J lost 7; bases outside the gene matches: 9. The CDR3 has 16 residues. From germline, CDR1 is SGDLS and CDR2 YYNGEE. CDR3 nucleotide sequence: TGTGCCAGCAGCGTAGGGGGGCAGGGGGCCGGGAATGAGCAGTTCTTC. Translating it yields CASSVGGQGAGNEQFF.

This chain links TRBV4-1 with TRBJ1-1; D remains unclear. V lost 0 bases to trimming and J lost 2 bases, with 10 bases between them. In germline, CDR1 is MGHRA, CDR2 YSYEKL. This CDR3 region has 15 residues. The CDR3 loop reads CASSQEEGGNTEAFF. The CDR3 DNA reads TGCGCCAGCAGCCAAGAGGAGGGTGGAAACACTGAAGCTTTCTTT.

This clone was seen more than once but under ten times. The rearrangement joins TRBV9 to TRBJ1-1, with a weak D call TRBD1 (6 bases). V lost 3 bases and J 1 base, leaving 7 bases between the germline ends. The CDR3 has 13 amino acids. Germline-derived CDR1 and CDR2 are SGDLS and YYNGEE. The CDR3 DNA is TGTGCCAGCAGCGCAGGGGAGAACACTGAAGCTTTCTTT. Translation: CASSAGENTEAFF. Full variable domain (missing parts from reference TRBV9 and TRBJ1-1): DSGVTQTPKHLITATGQRVTLRCSPRSGDLSVYWYQQSLDQGLQFLIQYYNGEERAKGNILERFSAQQFPDLHSELNLSSLELGDSALYFCASSAGENTEAFFGQGTRLTVV.

This rearrangement joins TRBV27 to TRBJ1-1, with unresolved D. The CDR3 spans 13 residues. Per germline, CDR1 MNHEY and CDR2 SMNVEV (reference sequence). Trimming cost V 8 bases and J 7 bases, with 17 bases left between them. As DNA, the CDR3 is TGTGCCAGCGCCGAGTGGTCCGAAAATGAAGCTTTCTTT. Its translation is CASAEWSENEAFF.

The chain is built from TRBV19 and TRBJ2-7, with D possibly called TRBD1 or TRBD2 (6 bases each). Trimming left V 5 bases short and J 3 bases short, with 17 bases between. This CDR3 is 15 amino acids long. Germline assignment: CDR1 LNHDA and CDR2 SQIVND (reference sequence). This CDR3 is CASSAGTGTGYEQYF. The DNA of the CDR3 is TGTGCCAGTAGTGCCGGCACAGGGACTGGCTACGAGCAGTACTTC.

This chain connects TRBV7-6 to TRBJ1-3; D is ambiguous. V lost 1 base, J lost 0 bases, and 13 bases lay in between. CDR1 SGHVS and CDR2 FNYEAQ come from the germline V gene. The CDR3 extends over 17 amino acids. The CDR3 loop is CASSLVPASTSGNTIYF. The CDR3 DNA is TGTGCCAGCAGCTTAGTTCCGGCCTCCACCTCTGGAAACACCATATATTTT.